The 6 T cell receptor beta chains in this list originate from one sample, sequenced in a study of blood T cell repertoires in COVID-19 (dated by TCRdb to the early 2020s). The protocol used for the library was the immunoSEQ multiplex PCR assay. TCRdb carries this immuneACCESS record with in-frame sequences only. Its versions omit some clonotypes, under half of them owing to an unresolved V gene in the studies checked, with the rest unexplained. The sample has 100,000 to 150,000 clones on record, around 91% of them singletons. The top ten clonotypes cover 3.5% to 4% of the sample. The sample was peripheral blood. The receptor source for this set is a woman aged 55-70 years with COVID-19, enrolled during active disease.

V gene TRBV5-1 combines with J gene TRBJ2-1; D remains ambiguous. Trimming took 6 bases from V and 8 from J, leaving 9 bases between them. CDR3 length equals 11 residues. Per the germline V gene, CDR1 is SGHRS and CDR2 is YFSETQ. CDR3 DNA: TGCGCCAGCACCAACGGGTATGAGCAGTTCTTC. This translates into CASTNGYEQFF.

The chain recombines TRBV7-2 with TRBJ2-7, with 12 bases matching TRBD2. The CDR3 is 15 amino acids. V lost 3 bases, J lost 5 bases, and 5 bases stayed unmatched. The germline gives CDR1 SGHTA, CDR2 FQGNSA. The CDR3 DNA reads TGTGCCAGCAGCTTTCTAGCGGGGGGGCGGGACGAGCAGTACTTC. This translates into CASSFLAGGRDEQYF.

The chain has TRBV20-1 and TRBJ2-7; D possibly corresponds to TRBD1 (6 bases). CDR3 size: 15 residues. V gave up 3 bases and J gave up 3 bases, with 18 bases separating them. Germline V CDR1 and CDR2: DFQATT, SNEGSKA (reference sequence). CDR3 sequence reads: CSASMGQGPIYEQYF. DNA of the CDR3: TGCAGTGCTAGTATGGGGCAGGGGCCAATCTACGAGCAGTACTTC.

This clone has only one observation. This rearrangement joins TRBV5-4 to TRBJ1-2, with 7 bases identical to TRBD1. The CDR3 has 15 residues. Germline V gives CDR1 SGHNT, CDR2 YYREEE (reference sequence). The V gene end was trimmed by 3 bases and the J gene end by 7 bases; junction bases not matched to a gene: 12. CDR3 in amino acids: CASSSYTSGTAGYTF. CDR3 DNA sequence: TGTGCCAGCAGCTCCTACACTTCAGGGACAGCTGGCTACACCTTC.

V is TRBV19 and J is TRBJ1-5, with 8 bases aligning to TRBD1. Trimming removed 4 bases from V and 2 bases from J; junction bases left unmatched: 4. The CDR3 runs 15 residues. Germline CDR1 LNHDA, CDR2 SQIVND (reference sequence). CDR3 sequence (DNA): TGTGCCAGTAGTAGGACACAGGGGGGCAATCAGCCCCAGCATTTT. It yields the protein CASSRTQGGNQPQHF.

CDR3 loop: CASSRLLAGGVAETQYF. CDR3 nucleotide sequence: TGCGCCAGCAGCCGCCTACTAGCGGGGGGTGTTGCAGAGACCCAGTACTTC. V is TRBV4-1 and J is TRBJ2-5, with 12 bases aligning to TRBD2. This CDR3 is built from 17 residues. Germline-derived CDR1 and CDR2 are MGHRA and YSYEKL. V lost 4 bases to trimming and J lost 4 bases; unmatched junction nucleotides: 10.